One and the same sample provided the 14 T cell receptor beta chains below, sequenced in a study of early T cells in non-severe SARS-CoV-2 infection. Each CDR3 protein gets one entry after TCRdb re-called the 5' RACE reads with MiXCR. The sample lists 55,000 to 80,000 distinct CDR3 sequences, approximately 10% occurring once. The material sequenced was whole blood. The source is an adult who was a healthcare worker with PCR-confirmed SARS-CoV-2 infection or an uninfected control (not recorded which).

This clonotype showed up many times. The chain joins TRBV12-3 or TRBV12-4 to TRBJ2-6; no clear D gene. Trimming stripped 6 bases from V and 13 bases from J, with 13 bases between. The CDR3 totals 12 residues. CDR3 bases: TGTGCCAGCAGGACCTATGAGGAGGTCCTGACTTTC. Protein product: CASRTYEEVLTF.

Concerning this clonotype: The junction differs from germline at one of its ends, possibly a read error. The chain couples TRBV29-1 to TRBJ1-1, with 7 nucleotides matching TRBD1. Germline V gene data show CDR1 as SQVTM and CDR2 as ANQGSEA. The CDR3 spans 13 residues. This CDR3 reads CSVEGQEGTEAFF. In nucleotides, the CDR3 is TGCAGCGTGGAAGGACAGGAGGGCACTGAAGCTTTCTTT.

This clonotype appeared a few times. V gene TRBV4-1 combines with J gene TRBJ1-2; no reliable D call. V was clipped by 5 bases and J by 8 bases, with 18 bases between them. From germline, CDR1 is MGHRA and CDR2 YSYEKL. The CDR3 length is 14 residues. The CDR3 DNA is TGCGCCAGCAGCAGTACGTGGGGTCGAGGAGGCTACACCTTC. This translates into CASSSTWGRGGYTF.

The V and J genes are TRBV6-6 and TRBJ2-3; D unclear. V dropped 0 bases and J dropped 0 bases, with 16 bases sitting between them. The CDR3 covers 18 residues. In germline, CDR1 is MNHNY, CDR2 SVGAGI (reference sequence). CDR3 residues: CASSYSNRGAYSTDTQYF. The CDR3, as DNA: TGTGCCAGCAGTTACTCCAACAGAGGAGCCTATAGCACAGATACGCAGTATTTT.

A word on this clonotype: One end of the junction varies from germline; a read error may be responsible. This CDR3 reads CASSLSGSDTQYF. CDR3 coding DNA: TGTGCTAGCAGCTTAAGCGGGTCTGATACGCAGTATTTT. The chain joins TRBV7-7 to TRBJ2-3, with D possibly matching TRBD2 (6 bases). Germline CDR1 reads SSHAT; CDR2 reads FNYEAQ (reference sequence). The CDR3 spans 13 residues. Full variable domain (outside the CDR3, taken from reference TRBV7-7 and TRBJ2-3): GAGVSQSPRYKVTKRGQDVTLRCDPISSHATLYWYQQALGQGPEFLTYFNYEAQPDKSGLPSDRFSAERPEGSISTLTIQRTEQRDSAMYRCASSLSGSDTQYFGPGTRLTVL.

This clonotype was counted at least ten times. The rearrangement uses TRBV11-2 and TRBJ2-3, with 13 bases identical to TRBD2. CDR1 SGHAT and CDR2 FQNNGV come from the germline V gene. The V and J ends lost 4 bases and 2 bases, in that order; junction bases with no gene match: 3. The CDR3 spans 16 residues. The CDR3 DNA sequence: TGTGCCAGCAGCTGGACTAGCGGGAGCGCCACAGATACGCAGTATTTT. This sequence encodes CASSWTSGSATDTQYF.

This clonotype appeared many times. This chain joins TRBV30 and TRBJ1-1; maybe TRBD1 (5 bases). V dropped 4 bases and J dropped 3 bases, with 15 bases sitting between them. The CDR3 is 14 residues long. Germline CDR1 and CDR2: GTSNPN and SVGIG (reference sequence). The CDR3 loop reads CAWTEGLGDTEAFF. In DNA form, the CDR3 reads TGTGCCTGGACCGAGGGGTTAGGAGACACTGAAGCTTTCTTT.

A few counts support this clonotype. This rearrangement joins TRBV3-1 to TRBJ1-6; D unresolved. V lost 0 bases, J lost 5 bases, and 26 bases lay in between. The length of the CDR3 is 21 residues. Per the germline V gene, CDR1 is LGHDT and CDR2 is YNNKEL (reference sequence). The CDR3 nucleotides read TGTGCCAGCAGCCAAGATTTCTTAGGGTCTGGGCTTTACGGACATAATTCACCCCTCCACTTT. Protein product: CASSQDFLGSGLYGHNSPLHF.

This clonotype was seen ten or more times. The rearrangement joins TRBV6-6 to TRBJ2-2; the match to TRBD1 covers 7 bases. The CDR3 extends over 14 amino acids. J was trimmed by 2 bases and V by 11 bases; bases with no gene match: 8. Germline-derived CDR1 and CDR2 are MNHNY and SVGAGI (reference sequence). In DNA, the CDR3 is TGTGCCTCGCCCCGGGACAGCAACACCGGGGAGCTGTTTTTT. Protein: CASPRDSNTGELFF.

This clonotype was counted at least ten times. CDR3 in amino acids: CASSLAFFGTGELFF. The DNA for the CDR3 is TGTGCCAGCAGCTTAGCCTTCTTCGGCACCGGGGAGCTGTTTTTT. J is TRBJ2-2 and V is TRBV11-2; D not resolved. V was pared by 1 base and J by 4 bases, with 10 bases between. Germline V gene data show CDR1 as SGHAT and CDR2 as FQNNGV. The length of the CDR3 is 15 residues.

This clonotype was recorded many times. The CDR3 coding sequence is TGTGCCAGCAGCGCCAGACCGTCTCGGCGGGAGGAGGGTGAGCAGTTCTTC. Encoded protein: CASSARPSRREEGEQFF. This sequence joins TRBV7-9 and TRBJ2-1; 8 nucleotides line up with TRBD2. J was trimmed by 9 bases and V by 5 bases; bases with no gene match: 18. Looked up from germline, CDR1 is SEHNR and CDR2 is FQNEAQ (reference sequence). This CDR3 spans 17 amino acids.

This clonotype turned up a few times. The gene calls are TRBV4-1 and TRBJ2-1; D is undetermined. Per the germline V gene, CDR1 is MGHRA and CDR2 is YSYEKL. V was trimmed by 4 bases and J by 0 bases, leaving 10 bases between them. The CDR3 is 15 amino acids. The CDR3 loop reads CASSPLGNSYNEQFF. The CDR3 region has the DNA TGCGCCAGCAGCCCTCTGGGGAACTCCTACAATGAGCAGTTCTTC.

V is TRBV9 and J is TRBJ2-3, with D uncertain. The germline V gene encodes CDR1 SGDLS and CDR2 YYNGEE. The CDR3 runs 15 residues. The V end was cut by 0 bases, the J end by 1 base, with 9 bases between. The DNA of the CDR3 is TGTGCCAGCAGCGTAGATTGGGATGGCACAGATACGCAGTATTTT. The encoded protein is CASSVDWDGTDTQYF.

This sequence joins TRBV4-1 and TRBJ1-3, with no clear D. V lost 0 bases and J 0 bases, leaving 9 bases between the germline ends. The CDR3 runs 16 residues. Germline loops: CDR1 MGHRA, CDR2 YSYEKL. This CDR3 reads CASSQDRGLSGNTIYF. The CDR3 DNA is TGCGCCAGCAGCCAAGATCGAGGACTCTCTGGAAACACCATATATTTT.